The following is a T cell receptor beta chain sequence with its context. Its cognate antigen is unknown. This entry belongs to a study of T cell responses to AZD1222 COVID-19 vaccine. Study background: Timing groups of about 4 and about 12 weeks for second doses were pooled.

Study-level results: After the peak T cell response, and only then, were repertoires sampled. Spike-wide coverage was observed for vaccine-associated CD4 TCRs, with dominant responses at 160-218 and 743-854.

Profiling relied on immunoSEQ multiplex PCR, and the TCRdb table lists in-frame clones only, not all of them. Among 85,000 to 130,000 clones listed, about 87% were seen once. This receptor was taken from an adult in good health. Specimen: peripheral blood, collected on day 0 of AZD1222 vaccination.

The CDR3 bases are TGTGCCAGCAGCCACCTTAAATCACCTAGCGGGAACGGAGAGACCCAGTACTTC. It encodes CASSHLKSPSGNGETQYF. This chain uses TRBV4-2 with TRBJ2-5; 9 nucleotides line up with TRBD2. The CDR3 contains 18 residues. The germline V gene encodes CDR1 LGHNA and CDR2 YNFKEQ. J gave up 4 bases and V 3 bases, and 15 bases lay outside the gene matches.